This T cell receptor beta chain was obtained from a study of chemoradiotherapy in HPV16-positive cancers. Across the study: Candidate HPV-specific clones and shared TCR motifs came from a couple of HPV16-positive patients.

This table comes from immunoSEQ multiplex PCR, and its TCRdb copy is limited to in-frame clones, with some not included. In the table there are 35,000 to 45,000 clones, more than 75% of which are singletons. With regard to this clone: Its matching antigen is unknown.

Points from the study as a whole: Better recurrence-free survival went with HPV-responsive T-cell expansion in HPV16-positive patients. Non-HPV-specific T cells did not expand in tumors during treatment, whereas candidate HPV-specific clones and E7-related motifs did.

Per the germline V gene, CDR1 is SGHTA and CDR2 is FQGTGA. This CDR3 has 13 residues. Between the trimmed V and J ends, which lost 2 bases and 0 bases, there was a span of 4 bases. The clonotype comes from a human donor with HPV-associated anogenital cancer. The sample consisted of blood, taken from a patient who underwent chemoradiotherapy. The chain joins TRBV7-3 to TRBJ2-5; the D is unclear. The CDR3 nucleotides are TGTGCCAGCAGCTTAGGCCACCAAGAGACCCAGTACTTC. Translating gives CASSLGHQETQYF.